The next 23 T cell receptor beta chains were all read from a single sample in a study of cytomegalovirus exposure and HLA in healthy donors. 60 Vbeta and 13 Jbeta primers were used in PCR. Repertoires were generated with immunoSEQ multiplex PCR, while TCRdb's copy carries only in-frame clones and drops some. The sample yields approximately 220,000 clones, roughly 84% seen once. The sequencing sample was made of PBMCs. Receptor source: a boy aged 2 to 10 in good health and CMV-seronegative.

This chain connects TRBV7-4 to TRBJ1-4; no definite D call. The germline V and J ends were trimmed by 2 bases and 9 bases, with 10 bases remaining between them. This CDR3 is 13 amino acids long. The germline CDR1 and CDR2 sequences are SGHVT and SQSDAQ. The CDR3 is CASSLLLAQKLFF. In DNA, the CDR3 is TGTGCCAGCAGCTTATTATTGGCCCAAAAACTGTTTTTT.

The CDR3 loop reads CAWSVGLTEYF. Here the CDR3 DNA reads TGTGCCTGGAGTGTGGGCCTCACGGAGTACTTC. The rearrangement links TRBV30 to TRBJ2-5; D gene uncertain. The CDR3 consists of 11 residues. V lost 0 bases, J lost 12 bases, and 11 bases lay in between. The germline V gene has CDR1 GTSNPN and CDR2 SVGIG (reference sequence).

The chain employs TRBV7-9 and TRBJ2-1, with a tentative D call TRBD2 (6 bases). Between the trimmed V and J ends, which lost 5 bases and 8 bases, there was a span of 10 bases. In germline, CDR1 is SEHNR, CDR2 FQNEAQ (reference sequence). This CDR3 has 12 amino acids. The DNA for the CDR3 is TGTGCCAGCAGCCCCGGGGGTGATGAGCAGTTCTTC. Translating it yields CASSPGGDEQFF.

The chain uses TRBV7-8 and TRBJ1-1; 7 bases align to TRBD1. The J segment lost 3 bases and the V segment lost 5 bases, leaving 9 bases of the junction unmatched. The CDR3 loop spans 15 amino acids. CDR1 is SGHVS, CDR2 FQNEAQ, per germline. The CDR3 loop reads CASSPATGYDTEAFF. For the CDR3, the DNA is TGTGCCAGCAGCCCCGCGACAGGGTATGACACTGAAGCTTTCTTT. Supplemented by reference TRBV7-8 and TRBJ1-1, the full variable domain reads GAGVSQSPRYKVAKRGQDVALRCDPISGHVSLFWYQQALGQGPEFLTYFQNEAQLDKSGLPSDRFFAERPEGSVSTLKIQRTQQEDSAVYLCASSPATGYDTEAFFGQGTRLTVV.

This clone was picked up one time. The chain combines TRBV19 with TRBJ1-2; D not certain. The V gene lost 2 bases and the J gene lost 3 bases, with 7 bases spanning the gap. Germline V CDR1 and CDR2: LNHDA, SQIVND (reference sequence). The CDR3 loop spans 13 amino acids. CDR3 in amino acids: CASSIKEDYGYTF. Here the CDR3 DNA reads TGTGCCAGTAGTATAAAGGAGGACTATGGCTACACCTTC.

This clone was detected only a few times. The V and J genes are TRBV5-6 and TRBJ2-3; D is unclear. From germline, CDR1 is SGHDT and CDR2 YYEEEE. Trimming took off 1 base at V and 4 bases at J, with 4 bases between the two ends. This CDR3 region has 12 residues. CDR3 nucleotides: TGTGCCAGCAGCTTGCAGTCAGATACGCAGTATTTT. Protein product: CASSLQSDTQYF.

The chain joins TRBV6-1 to TRBJ1-4, with D unclear. V dropped 1 base and J dropped 4 bases, with 7 bases sitting between them. CDR3 length: 14 amino acids. Germline values: CDR1 MNHNS, CDR2 SASEGT. CDR3 sequence: CASSEGQFNEKLFF. The CDR3 DNA reads TGTGCCAGCAGTGAAGGGCAGTTTAATGAAAAACTGTTTTTT.

This clone occurred a few times. V is TRBV5-1 and J is TRBJ1-1; a weak D match, TRBD1 (5 bases). This CDR3 spans 14 amino acids. V was pared by 5 bases and J by 6 bases, with 17 bases between. Looked up from germline, CDR1 is SGHRS and CDR2 is YFSETQ. The CDR3 nucleotides are TGCGCCAGCAGGAGGGGACGGGAGAGCGCTGAAGCTTTCTTT. Protein: CASRRGRESAEAFF.

This chain links TRBV6-1 with TRBJ2-5; 7 nucleotides match TRBD1. Trimming removed 0 bases from V and 3 bases from J; junction bases left unmatched: 1. Germline V gene sequence: CDR1 MNHNS, CDR2 SASEGT. The CDR3 has 14 amino acids. The CDR3 spells CASSEAGGKETQYF. The CDR3 DNA reads TGTGCCAGCAGTGAAGCAGGGGGCAAAGAGACCCAGTACTTC.

The V gene is TRBV6-5, the J gene TRBJ2-5, with 11 bases identical to TRBD1. From germline, CDR1 is MNHEY and CDR2 SVGAGI. Trimming removed 5 bases from V and 2 bases from J; junction bases left unmatched: 4. This CDR3 has 15 amino acids. The CDR3 DNA follows: TGTGCCAGCAGTCCGGACAGGGGGCGTCAAGAGACCCAGTACTTC. This codes for CASSPDRGRQETQYF.

This chain links TRBV19 with TRBJ2-3; TRBD2 agrees at 11 bases. V dropped 9 bases and J dropped 2; count of bases not matched to a gene: 10. The CDR3 has 16 amino acids. From germline, CDR1 is LNHDA and CDR2 SQIVND (reference sequence). The CDR3 region is CASNPTSGSLTDTQYF. In DNA, the CDR3 is TGTGCCAGCAATCCCACTAGCGGGAGCCTCACAGATACGCAGTATTTT.

V usage is TRBV7-9 and J usage is TRBJ1-2; 7 bases map to TRBD1. The V and J ends lost 2 bases and 7 bases, in that order; junction bases with no gene match: 4. CDR1 and CDR2 from the germline V gene are SEHNR and FQNEAQ (reference sequence). CDR3 size: 13 residues. DNA for the CDR3: TGTGCCAGCAGCTTAACAGGGGAGAGTGGCTACACCTTC. Its translation: CASSLTGESGYTF.

This clone showed up just once. The chain is built from TRBV28 and TRBJ1-2; 7 nucleotides align to TRBD1. Germline-derived CDR1 and CDR2 are MDHEN and SYDVKM. Trimming removed 0 bases from V and 8 bases from J; junction bases left unmatched: 6. The CDR3 loop spans 14 amino acids. The CDR3 loop is CASSLWWAGGGYTF. In DNA form, the CDR3 reads TGTGCCAGCAGTTTATGGTGGGCAGGGGGGGGCTACACCTTC.

The J gene is TRBJ2-2, the V gene TRBV5-1, with 8 bases identical to TRBD2. The length of the CDR3 is 16 residues. V gave up 5 bases and J gave up 0 bases; unmatched junction bases: 6. The germline V gene has CDR1 SGHRS and CDR2 YFSETQ. The CDR3 DNA is TGCGCCAGCAGTAGGGGACTAGACACGAACACCGGGGAGCTGTTTTTT. Protein: CASSRGLDTNTGELFF.

V and J are TRBV10-2 and TRBJ2-1, with unresolved D. The V end lost 5 bases, the J end lost 0 bases, and 8 bases lay between the germline ends. Germline V gives CDR1 WSHSY, CDR2 SAAADI. This CDR3 spans 14 amino acids. CDR3 in DNA: TGCGCCAGCAGTCGCTCAGGCTCCTACAATGAGCAGTTCTTC. It encodes CASSRSGSYNEQFF.

The CDR3 bases are TGCGCCAGCAGCCCTACTAGCGCTGGGAACATTCAGTACTTC. Translated: CASSPTSAGNIQYF. The chain links TRBV4-1 to TRBJ2-4; 7 bases are a match to TRBD2. J lost 7 bases, V lost 4 bases, and 7 bases had no gene match. The CDR3 covers 14 residues. Germline lookup yields CDR1 MGHRA and CDR2 YSYEKL.

The V and J genes are TRBV6-4 and TRBJ1-2; no definite D call. Trimming pared 8 bases from V and 5 bases from J, leaving 9 bases between. Germline-derived CDR1 and CDR2 are MRHNA and SNTAGT. This CDR3 is 11 amino acids long. CDR3 nucleotide sequence: TGTGCCAGCTGGAGCGGGTATGGCTACACCTTC. Its translation: CASWSGYGYTF.

This clone was seen just once. The CDR3 bases are TGTGCCAGCAGTTTCTCGGGACAGGGCAATGGCTACACCTTC. Translated: CASSFSGQGNGYTF. The rearrangement joins TRBV27 to TRBJ1-2; 9 bases line up with TRBD1. The V segment lost 3 bases and the J segment 6 bases; nucleotides outside the gene matches: 5. The CDR3 is 14 residues long. The V gene's germline CDR1 is MNHEY and CDR2 SMNVEV (reference sequence).

This chain joins TRBV19 and TRBJ2-5; 9 bases match TRBD1. The junction had 14 bases not matched to a gene; V was cut back by 7 bases and J by 5 bases. Looked up from germline, CDR1 is LNHDA and CDR2 is SQIVND (reference sequence). This CDR3 spans 16 amino acids. Written as DNA, the CDR3 is TGTGCCAGTACCCCAAGACAGGGGGGCCGGGAGGAGACCCAGTACTTC. Translated, it gives CASTPRQGGREETQYF.

This chain joins TRBV7-9 and TRBJ2-2, with 7 bases that match TRBD2. CDR3 length equals 14 residues. Losses at the gene ends were 1 base for V and 7 bases for J; bases not matched to a gene: 3. Per germline, CDR1 SEHNR and CDR2 FQNEAQ (reference sequence). CDR3 residues: CASSLGGLDGELFF. DNA for the CDR3: TGTGCCAGCAGCTTAGGTGGACTAGACGGGGAGCTGTTTTTT.

In its sample, this clone was seen a few times. The genes are TRBV5-6 and TRBJ1-3, with D maybe TRBD1 (6 bases). Germline V gene sequence: CDR1 SGHDT, CDR2 YYEEEE. Trimming removed 0 bases at V and 2 bases at J, with 9 bases between. The CDR3 covers 15 residues. The DNA for the CDR3 is TGTGCCAGCAGCTTGGTGGCAGGGGCTGGAAACACCATATATTTT. Its translation is CASSLVAGAGNTIYF.

The chain is built from TRBV9 and TRBJ2-2; D is unresolved. Germline values: CDR1 SGDLS, CDR2 YYNGEE. The CDR3 length is 13 residues. Trimming took off 0 bases at V and 6 bases at J, with 6 bases between the two ends. The CDR3 here is CASSVASAGELFF. CDR3 sequence (DNA): TGTGCCAGCAGCGTAGCTTCTGCCGGGGAGCTGTTTTTT.

Only one count was recorded for this clone. V usage is TRBV30 and J usage is TRBJ2-4, with 7 bases matching TRBD1. This CDR3 contains 11 residues. CDR1 is GTSNPN, CDR2 SVGIG, per germline (reference sequence). Trimming cost V 4 bases and J 10 bases; bases outside gene matches: 4. The CDR3 nucleotides read TGTGCCTGGAATCACAGGGGAATTCAGTACTTC. Translated: CAWNHRGIQYF. The whole variable domain, remainder taken from reference TRBV30 and TRBJ2-4, is SQTIHQWPATLVQPVGSPLSLECTVEGTSNPNLYWYRQAAGRGLQLLFYSVGIGQISSEVPQNLSASRPQDRQFILSSKKLLLSDSGFYLCAWNHRGIQYFGAGTRLSVL.